These T cell receptor beta chains were read from a single sample in a study of T cell repertoires in cytomegalovirus infection. Using its own MiXCR run on the reads, TCRdb lists one record per CDR3 protein. The sample carries 76,000 or so distinct CDR3 sequences, more than 3% recorded once. The sequenced material came from PBMCs. The receptors were sampled from a human donor in good health (CMV status not recorded). Some clones in this sample may be carry-over from other donors' samples. The CDR3 runs from the conserved cysteine through the conserved F or W. The D gene is left open where the match is weak. A clone size is listed for some rows: how often the clone was seen (once, few, many), or a class if it is expanded.

cdr3_nt: TGCAGTGCTAAAGAGACAGGGCTTGGCCTTAAGAACTATAATTCACCCCTCCACTTT
cdr3_aa: CSAKETGLGLKNYNSPLHF
d_call: TRBD1
j_call: TRBJ1-6
v_call: TRBV20-1
clone_size: many
cdr3_length: 19

cdr3_nt: TGTGCCAGCAGCTTAGGAGGACAGGTTGGGAACACCATATATTTT
cdr3_aa: CASSLGGQVGNTIYF
d_call: TRBD1
j_call: TRBJ1-3
v_call: TRBV7-2
clone_size: many
cdr3_length: 15

cdr3_nt: TGCGCCAGCAGCCAAGATTTATGGAACACTGAAGCTTTCTTT
cdr3_aa: CASSQDLWNTEAFF
d_call: .
j_call: TRBJ1-1
v_call: TRBV4-1
clone_size: many
cdr3_length: 14

cdr3_nt: TGTGCCAGCAGTCCGGACAGGGATATTCAGCCCCAGCATTTT
cdr3_aa: CASSPDRDIQPQHF
d_call: TRBD1
j_call: TRBJ1-5
v_call: TRBV12-3/TRBV12-4
clone_size: many
cdr3_length: 14

cdr3_nt: TGTGCCAGCAGCCGGGGGGGAGTCGGGGCGCTCAACCGGGAGCAGTTCTTC
cdr3_aa: CASSRGGVGALNREQFF
d_call: TRBD2
j_call: TRBJ2-1
v_call: TRBV7-2
clone_size: many
cdr3_length: 17

cdr3_nt: TGTGCCAGCAGCCCACTAGCGGGGGGGGTAGAGACCCAGTACTTC
cdr3_aa: CASSPLAGGVETQYF
d_call: TRBD2
j_call: TRBJ2-5
v_call: TRBV7-3
clone_size: many
cdr3_length: 15

cdr3_nt: TGTGCCAGCGGGCTATTGGATACGCAGTATTTT
cdr3_aa: CASGLLDTQYF
d_call: .
j_call: TRBJ2-3
v_call: TRBV9
clone_size: .
cdr3_length: 11

cdr3_nt: TGTGCCCCAGCAGGGGCCCGCGGCACAGATACGCAGTATTTT
cdr3_aa: CAPAGARGTDTQYF
d_call: .
j_call: TRBJ2-3
v_call: TRBV5-4
clone_size: many
cdr3_length: 14

cdr3_nt: TGCGCCAGCAGCCAAGATAGGGGAGGACCCCAAACTGCCAATAATTCACCCCTCCACTTT
cdr3_aa: CASSQDRGGPQTANNSPLHF
d_call: .
j_call: TRBJ1-6
v_call: TRBV4-3
clone_size: many
cdr3_length: 20

cdr3_nt: TGTGCCAGCAGAAACACACCAATGAACACTGAAGCTTTCTTT
cdr3_aa: CASRNTPMNTEAFF
d_call: .
j_call: TRBJ1-1
v_call: TRBV12-3/TRBV12-4
clone_size: many
cdr3_length: 14

cdr3_nt: TGTGCCAGCTCACCACGGGGACAGGGCTACGAGCAGTACTTC
cdr3_aa: CASSPRGQGYEQYF
d_call: TRBD1
j_call: TRBJ2-7
v_call: TRBV18
clone_size: many
cdr3_length: 14

cdr3_nt: TGTGCCAGCAGCTCGGAAACAGGGGGGGCTGAAGCTTTCTTT
cdr3_aa: CASSSETGGAEAFF
d_call: TRBD1
j_call: TRBJ1-1
v_call: TRBV7-2
clone_size: many
cdr3_length: 14

cdr3_nt: TGTGCCAGCAGCCCCAGGGAAACGAGCTCCTACAATGAGCAGTTCTTC
cdr3_aa: CASSPRETSSYNEQFF
d_call: .
j_call: TRBJ2-1
v_call: TRBV7-6
clone_size: many
cdr3_length: 16

cdr3_nt: TGTGCCAGCAGCTTTGCTGGGGGGGGGGCCCACAATGAGCAGTTCTTC
cdr3_aa: CASSFAGGGAHNEQFF
d_call: .
j_call: TRBJ2-1
v_call: TRBV7-8
clone_size: many
cdr3_length: 16

cdr3_nt: TGTGCCAGCAGTCCTTGGGGAGGGCCGTTCACAGATACGCAGTATTTT
cdr3_aa: CASSPWGGPFTDTQYF
d_call: TRBD2
j_call: TRBJ2-3
v_call: TRBV11-2
clone_size: many
cdr3_length: 16

cdr3_nt: TGTGCCAGCAGCTTAGGACAGGGGGCAACGAACACTGAAGCTTTCTTT
cdr3_aa: CASSLGQGATNTEAFF
d_call: TRBD1
j_call: TRBJ1-1
v_call: TRBV7-6
clone_size: many
cdr3_length: 16

cdr3_nt: TGTGCCATTACTCGGGACCCAAACTACAATGAGCAGTTCTTC
cdr3_aa: CAITRDPNYNEQFF
d_call: .
j_call: TRBJ2-1
v_call: TRBV10-3
clone_size: many
cdr3_length: 14